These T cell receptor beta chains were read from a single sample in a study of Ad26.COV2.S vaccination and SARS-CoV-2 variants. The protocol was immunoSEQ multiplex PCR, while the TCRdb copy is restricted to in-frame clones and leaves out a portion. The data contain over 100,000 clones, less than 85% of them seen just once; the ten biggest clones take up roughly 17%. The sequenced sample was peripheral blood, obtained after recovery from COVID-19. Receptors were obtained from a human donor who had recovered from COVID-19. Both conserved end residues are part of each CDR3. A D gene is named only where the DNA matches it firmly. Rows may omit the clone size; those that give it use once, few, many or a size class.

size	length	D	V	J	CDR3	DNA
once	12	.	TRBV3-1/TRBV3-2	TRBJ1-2	CASSQGPKGYTF	TGTGCCAGCAGCCAGGGACCGAAAGGCTACACCTTC
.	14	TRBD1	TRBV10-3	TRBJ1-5	CAISQGDRNQPQHF	TGTGCCATCTCGCAGGGGGACCGCAATCAGCCCCAGCATTTT
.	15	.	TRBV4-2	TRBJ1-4	CASSQDGKGEEKLFF	TGTGCCAGCAGCCAAGATGGGAAGGGAGAGGAAAAACTGTTTTTT
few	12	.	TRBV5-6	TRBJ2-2	CASSLLAGELFF	TGTGCCAGCAGCTTGCTAGCCGGGGAGCTGTTTTTT
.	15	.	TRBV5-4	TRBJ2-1	CASTNGRPSYNEQFF	TGTGCCAGCACTAACGGACGACCTTCCTACAATGAGCAGTTCTTC
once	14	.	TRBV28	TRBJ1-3	CASNPILSGNTIYF	TGTGCCAGCAACCCGATACTCTCTGGAAACACCATATATTTT
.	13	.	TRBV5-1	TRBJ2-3	CASSFGGLDTQYF	TGCGCCAGCAGCTTTGGTGGGCTCGATACGCAGTATTTT
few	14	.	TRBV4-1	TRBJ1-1	CASSQDLANTEAFF	TGCGCCAGCAGCCAAGATCTCGCGAACACTGAAGCTTTCTTT
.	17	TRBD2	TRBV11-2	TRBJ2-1	CASSPPLGLAGGLDQFF	TGTGCCAGCAGCCCTCCTCTGGGACTAGCGGGGGGGCTGGACCAGTTCTTC
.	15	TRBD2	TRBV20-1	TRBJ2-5	CSASLSGGAEEAQYF	TGCAGTGCTAGTCTAAGCGGGGGAGCAGAAGAGGCCCAGTACTTC
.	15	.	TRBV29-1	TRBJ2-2	CSVTRRTRNTGELFF	TGCAGCGTCACTCGTCGGACGAGGAACACCGGGGAGCTGTTTTTT
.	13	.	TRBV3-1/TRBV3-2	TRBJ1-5	CASSQGGDQPQHF	TGTGCCAGCAGCCAAGGGGGGGATCAGCCCCAGCATTTT
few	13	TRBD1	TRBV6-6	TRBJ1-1	CASIPRGHTEAFF	TGTGCCAGCATCCCCAGGGGGCACACTGAAGCTTTCTTT
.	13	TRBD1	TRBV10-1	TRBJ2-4	CASSVQGENIQYF	TGCGCCAGCAGTGTTCAGGGGGAGAACATTCAGTACTTC
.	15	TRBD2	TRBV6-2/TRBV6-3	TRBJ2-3	CASSTGLEPTDTQYF	TGTGCCAGCAGTACAGGACTAGAACCCACAGATACGCAGTATTTT
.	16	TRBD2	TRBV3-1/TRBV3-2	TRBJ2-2	CASSPGLAVNTGELFF	TGTGCCAGCAGCCCTGGACTAGCGGTGAACACCGGGGAGCTGTTTTTT
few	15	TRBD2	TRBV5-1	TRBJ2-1	CASSLQRGGGDEQFF	TGCGCCAGCAGCTTACAGCGGGGGGGCGGAGATGAGCAGTTCTTC
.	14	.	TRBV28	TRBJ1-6	CASSSPDPNSPLHF	TGTGCCAGCAGTTCCCCGGACCCTAATTCACCCCTCCACTTT
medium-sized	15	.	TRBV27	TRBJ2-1	CASSFGAGTYNEQFF	TGTGCCAGCAGTTTTGGGGCGGGGACCTACAATGAGCAGTTCTTC
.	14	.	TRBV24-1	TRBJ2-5	CATSDSPGAETQYF	TGTGCCACCAGTGATTCTCCCGGGGCGGAGACCCAGTACTTC
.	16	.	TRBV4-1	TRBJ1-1	CASSRTGHSLNTEAFF	TGCGCCAGCAGCCGAACGGGACACAGTTTGAACACTGAAGCTTTCTTT
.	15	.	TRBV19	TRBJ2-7	CASSSGGKRPYEQYF	TGTGCCAGTTCCAGCGGCGGCAAAAGGCCCTACGAGCAGTACTTC
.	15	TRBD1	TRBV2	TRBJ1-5	CASKRGTNRGQPQHF	TGTGCCAGCAAGAGGGGCACAAACAGGGGGCAGCCCCAGCATTTT
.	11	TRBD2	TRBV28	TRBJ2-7	CASSFAGVQYF	TGTGCCAGCAGTTTTGCGGGGGTGCAGTACTTC
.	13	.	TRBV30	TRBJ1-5	CAWKGQGNQPQHF	TGTGCCTGGAAGGGCCAGGGGAACCAGCCCCAGCATTTT
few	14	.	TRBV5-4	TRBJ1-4	CASSFQGGGEKLFF	TGTGCCAGCAGCTTCCAGGGAGGTGGTGAAAAACTGTTTTTT
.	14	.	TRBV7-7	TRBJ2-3	CASSLAATTDTQYF	TGTGCCAGCAGCTTAGCGGCGACCACAGATACGCAGTATTTT
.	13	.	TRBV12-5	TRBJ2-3	CASGSLPGDTQYF	TGTGCTAGTGGTTCCCTCCCCGGGGATACGCAGTATTTT
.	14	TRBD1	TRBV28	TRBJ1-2	CASSHGQGNYGYTF	TGTGCCAGCAGTCACGGACAGGGGAACTATGGCTACACCTTC
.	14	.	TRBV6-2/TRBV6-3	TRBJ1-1	CASSYRTMNTEAFF	TGTGCCAGCAGTTACAGGACTATGAACACTGAAGCTTTCTTT
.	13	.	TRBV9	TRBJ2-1	CASSVVGGGEQFF	TGTGCCAGCAGCGTAGTGGGAGGTGGTGAGCAGTTCTTC
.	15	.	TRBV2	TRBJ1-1	CASRRAPQRGTEAFF	TGTGCCAGCAGACGGGCCCCTCAGAGGGGCACTGAAGCTTTCTTT
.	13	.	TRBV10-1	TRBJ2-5	CASMRTFGETQYF	TGCGCCAGCATGAGGACATTCGGGGAGACCCAGTACTTC
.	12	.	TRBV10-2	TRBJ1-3	CASSAEGNTIYF	TGCGCCAGCAGTGCGGAGGGAAACACCATATATTTT
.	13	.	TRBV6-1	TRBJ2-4	CASSEGSYGIQYF	TGTGCCAGCAGTGAAGGGAGTTACGGCATTCAGTACTTC
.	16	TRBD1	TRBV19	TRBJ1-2	CASSMVEDRGSYGYTF	TGTGCCAGTAGTATGGTAGAGGACAGGGGTTCCTATGGCTACACCTTC
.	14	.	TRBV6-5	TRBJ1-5	CASSYTQGIQPQHF	TGTGCCAGCAGTTACACGCAGGGGATCCAGCCCCAGCATTTT
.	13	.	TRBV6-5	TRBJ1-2	CASISLRGEGYTF	TGTGCCAGCATCAGCCTAAGGGGAGAAGGCTACACCTTC
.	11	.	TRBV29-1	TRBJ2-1	CSVDSVYEQFF	TGCAGCGTTGATTCAGTTTACGAGCAGTTCTTC
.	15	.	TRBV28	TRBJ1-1	CASSSAGSGNTEAFF	TGTGCCAGCAGTTCGGCAGGGTCAGGGAACACTGAAGCTTTCTTT
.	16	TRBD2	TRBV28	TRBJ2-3	CASSLNSGGARDTQYF	TGTGCCAGCAGTTTAAATAGCGGGGGGGCCCGAGATACGCAGTATTTT
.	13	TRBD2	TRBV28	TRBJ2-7	CASEIAGVHEQYF	TGTGCCAGCGAGATAGCGGGGGTACACGAGCAGTACTTC
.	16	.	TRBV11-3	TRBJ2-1	CASSSSGTRANNEQFF	TGTGCCAGCAGCTCATCCGGGACGCGGGCTAACAATGAGCAGTTCTTC
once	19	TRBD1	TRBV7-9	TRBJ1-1	CASSLREDRGVIMNTEAFF	TGTGCCAGCAGCTTACGAGAGGACAGGGGCGTTATTATGAACACTGAAGCTTTCTTT
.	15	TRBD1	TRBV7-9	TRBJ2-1	CASSSTGDFHNEQFF	TGTGCCAGCAGCTCTACAGGGGATTTCCACAATGAGCAGTTCTTC
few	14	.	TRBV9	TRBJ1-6	CASSGASYNSPLHF	TGTGCCAGCAGCGGGGCGTCCTATAATTCACCCCTCCACTTT
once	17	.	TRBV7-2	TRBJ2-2	CASSWPRDASNTGELFF	TGTGCCAGCAGCTGGCCCCGGGATGCATCCAACACCGGGGAGCTGTTTTTT
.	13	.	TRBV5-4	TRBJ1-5	CASSLGQDQPQHF	TGTGCCAGCAGCTTGGGGCAGGATCAGCCCCAGCATTTT
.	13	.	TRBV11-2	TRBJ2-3	CASSLAHADTQYF	TGTGCCAGCAGCTTAGCCCATGCAGATACGCAGTATTTT
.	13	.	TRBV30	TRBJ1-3	CAWRGDPGNTIYF	TGTGCCTGGAGAGGGGACCCTGGAAACACCATATATTTT
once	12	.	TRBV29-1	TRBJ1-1	CSMAGMNTEAFF	TGCAGCATGGCAGGAATGAACACTGAAGCTTTCTTT
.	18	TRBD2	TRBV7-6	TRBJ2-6	CASSLTSGATPGANVLTF	TGTGCCAGCAGCTTGACTAGCGGGGCCACTCCTGGGGCCAACGTCCTGACTTTC
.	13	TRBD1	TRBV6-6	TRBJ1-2	CASSSQGAGGYTF	TGTGCCAGCAGCTCACAGGGGGCGGGGGGCTACACCTTC
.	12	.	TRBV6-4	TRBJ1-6	CASSDVCSPLHF	TGTGCCAGCAGTGACGTCTGTTCACCCCTCCACTTT
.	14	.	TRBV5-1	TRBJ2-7	CASSLAGSDYEQYF	TGCGCCAGCAGCTTGGCGGGGAGCGACTACGAGCAGTACTTC
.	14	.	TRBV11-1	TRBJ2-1	CASSSKGGRGEQFF	TGTGCCAGCAGCTCAAAGGGGGGTCGCGGTGAGCAGTTCTTC
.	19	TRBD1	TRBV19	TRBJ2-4	CASSPQGAGSHRAKNIQYF	TGTGCCAGTAGTCCCCAGGGGGCGGGGTCCCATAGAGCCAAAAACATTCAGTACTTC